This T cell receptor (beta chain) comes out of a study of cytotoxic CD8 clonotypes in ibrutinib-treated CLL. Across the study: Partial response occurred in 24 patients and complete response in 2; at median approximately 68 months, around 14 remained remitted and roughly twelve progressed. Response samples were drawn at a median of about eleven months of treatment, range 6 to 36.

This CDR3 is built from 15 residues. V lost 5 bases, J lost 0 bases, and 11 bases lay in between. Germline CDR1 and CDR2: SEHNR and FQNEAQ (reference sequence). The assay was immunoSEQ multiplex PCR, and TCRdb's table has in-frame clones only and misses some. This sample yields under 200,000 clones, of which less than 85% are seen a single time; around 4.5% belongs to the top ten. The sequencing here drew on PBMCs, taken after 24 months of ibrutinib treatment. The chain combines TRBV7-9 with TRBJ1-5; D possibly corresponds to TRBD1 (5 bases). The TCR sequence derives from a human donor with chronic lymphocytic leukemia. The CDR3 loop is CASSPQGFSNQPQHF. CDR3 nucleotide sequence: TGTGCCAGCAGCCCCCAGGGATTTAGCAATCAGCCCCAGCATTTT.